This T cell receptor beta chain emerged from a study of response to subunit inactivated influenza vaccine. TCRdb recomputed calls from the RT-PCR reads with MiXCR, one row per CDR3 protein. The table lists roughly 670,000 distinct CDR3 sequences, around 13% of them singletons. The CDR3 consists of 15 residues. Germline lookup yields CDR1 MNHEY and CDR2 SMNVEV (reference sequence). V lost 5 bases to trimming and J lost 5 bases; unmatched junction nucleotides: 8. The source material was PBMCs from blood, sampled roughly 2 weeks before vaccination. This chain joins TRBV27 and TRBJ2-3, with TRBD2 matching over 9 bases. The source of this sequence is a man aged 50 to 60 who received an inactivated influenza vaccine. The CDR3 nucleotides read TGTGCCAGCAGTCCCATAGCGGGAGCGGAAGATACGCAGTATTTT. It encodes CASSPIAGAEDTQYF.